This T cell receptor (beta chain) was found in a study of blood T cell repertoires in COVID-19. Clones were sequenced by immunoSEQ multiplex PCR, and TCRdb holds only the in-frame ones, with some missing. The repertoire includes approximately 260,000 clones, roughly four fifths of them detected once, and roughly 3.2% sits in the top ten. There are 15 residues in the CDR3. Germline CDR1 and CDR2: ENHRY and SYGVKD. V lost 2 bases and J lost 3, with 11 bases in between. The specimen was PBMCs or T cells enriched from blood (not recorded which). This receptor was identified in a man in his fifties who had recovered from COVID-19. The genes are TRBV10-3 and TRBJ1-5; D is uncertain. As DNA, the CDR3 is TGTGCCATCAGTGAGCGGGAAGGTGACAATCAGCCCCAGCATTTT. Translation gives CAISEREGDNQPQHF.